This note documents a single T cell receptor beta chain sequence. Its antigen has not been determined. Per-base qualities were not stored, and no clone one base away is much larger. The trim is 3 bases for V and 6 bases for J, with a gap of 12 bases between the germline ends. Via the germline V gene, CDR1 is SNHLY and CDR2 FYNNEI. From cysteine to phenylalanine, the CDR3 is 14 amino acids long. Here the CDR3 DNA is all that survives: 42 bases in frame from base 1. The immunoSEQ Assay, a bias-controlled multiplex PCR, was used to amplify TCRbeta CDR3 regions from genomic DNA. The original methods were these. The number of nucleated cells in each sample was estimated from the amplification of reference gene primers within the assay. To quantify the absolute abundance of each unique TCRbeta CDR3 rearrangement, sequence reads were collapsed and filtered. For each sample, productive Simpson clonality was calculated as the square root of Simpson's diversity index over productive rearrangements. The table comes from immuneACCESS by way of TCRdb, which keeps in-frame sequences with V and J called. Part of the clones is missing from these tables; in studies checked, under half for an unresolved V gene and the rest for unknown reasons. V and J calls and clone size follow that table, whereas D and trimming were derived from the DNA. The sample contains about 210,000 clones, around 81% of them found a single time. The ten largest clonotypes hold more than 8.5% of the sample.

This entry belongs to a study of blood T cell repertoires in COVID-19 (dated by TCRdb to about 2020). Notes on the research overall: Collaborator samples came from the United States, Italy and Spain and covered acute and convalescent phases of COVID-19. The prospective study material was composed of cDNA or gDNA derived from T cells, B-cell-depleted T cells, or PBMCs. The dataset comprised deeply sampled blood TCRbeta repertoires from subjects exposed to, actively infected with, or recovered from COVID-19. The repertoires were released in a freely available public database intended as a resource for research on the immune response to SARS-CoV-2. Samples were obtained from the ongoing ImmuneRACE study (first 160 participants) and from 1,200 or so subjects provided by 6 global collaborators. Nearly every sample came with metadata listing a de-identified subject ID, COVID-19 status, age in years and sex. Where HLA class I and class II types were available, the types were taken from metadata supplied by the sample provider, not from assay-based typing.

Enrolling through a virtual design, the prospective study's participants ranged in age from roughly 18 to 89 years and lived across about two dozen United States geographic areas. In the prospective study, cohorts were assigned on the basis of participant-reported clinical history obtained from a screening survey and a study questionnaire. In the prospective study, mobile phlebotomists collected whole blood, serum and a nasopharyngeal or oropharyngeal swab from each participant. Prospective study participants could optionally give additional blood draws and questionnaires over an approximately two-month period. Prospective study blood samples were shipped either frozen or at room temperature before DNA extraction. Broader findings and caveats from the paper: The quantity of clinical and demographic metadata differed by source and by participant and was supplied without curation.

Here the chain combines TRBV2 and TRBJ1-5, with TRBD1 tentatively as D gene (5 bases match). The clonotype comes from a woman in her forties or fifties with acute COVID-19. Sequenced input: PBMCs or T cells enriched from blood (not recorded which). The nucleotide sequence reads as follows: TGTGCCAGCAGTGACCAAGGGAGGGGTCAGCCCCAGCATTTT. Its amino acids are CASSDQGRGQPQHF.